Below are 15 T cell receptor beta chains sequenced from a single sample in a study of shared clonotypes between healthy human individuals. Selected positively for CCR7 and CD45RO-negative, naive CD8 cells excluded terminally differentiated effector memory CD45RA+ cells. The table came from immunoSEQ multiplex PCR; TCRdb's copy has only in-frame clones and leaves some out. The repertoire holds about 2.1 million clones, just over 90% seen once, with approximately 1.6% in the top ten. The sequencing input was naive CD8+ T cells from PBMCs. The receptors originated from a young man in good health. Some clones in this sample may be carry-over from other donors' samples.

In its sample, this clone was seen once. This chain connects TRBV7-2 to TRBJ1-1; the match to TRBD1 covers 9 bases. The length of the CDR3 is 15 residues. Germline V gives CDR1 SGHTA, CDR2 FQGNSA. Trimming took 1 base from V and 3 from J; bases not matched to a gene: 3. CDR3 DNA: TGTGCCAGCAGCTTAGGAGGGACAGGGTACACTGAAGCTTTCTTT. As protein: CASSLGGTGYTEAFF. The variable domain in full, with the rest retrieved from reference TRBV7-2 and TRBJ1-1, is GAGVSQSPSNKVTEKGKDVELRCDPISGHTALYWYRQSLGQGLEFLIYFQGNSAPDKSGLPSDRFSAERTGGSVSTLTIQRTQQEDSAVYLCASSLGGTGYTEAFFGQGTRLTVV.

This sequence joins TRBV28 and TRBJ2-7, with D possibly being TRBD2 (5 bases). The V end was cut by 2 bases, the J end by 2 bases, with 10 bases between. This CDR3 comprises 14 residues. Germline-derived CDR1 and CDR2 are MDHEN and SYDVKM. This chain's CDR3 is CASSLAGITYEQYF. The DNA of the CDR3 is TGTGCCAGCAGTTTAGCCGGGATCACCTACGAGCAGTACTTC.

The J gene is TRBJ1-2, the V gene TRBV9, with D perhaps matching TRBD1 (5 bases). Germline V CDR1 and CDR2: SGDLS, YYNGEE. The CDR3 has 13 residues. V was cut by 3 bases and J by 6 bases, with 12 bases left in between. CDR3 sequence: CASSGGYPDGYTF. The CDR3 nucleotides are TGTGCCAGCAGCGGGGGCTACCCAGATGGCTACACCTTC.

This chain links TRBV29-1 with TRBJ2-3, with D uncertain. This CDR3 contains 12 residues. The V end lost 3 bases, the J end lost 9 bases, and 13 bases lay between the germline ends. The germline gives CDR1 SQVTM, CDR2 ANQGSEA. CDR3 in DNA: TGCAGCGTTGAGGACCTGGGCTGGACGCAGTATTTT. It yields the protein CSVEDLGWTQYF.

V and J are TRBV7-9 and TRBJ2-7; possible D gene TRBD2, 5 bases. The V end lost 3 bases, the J end lost 3 bases, and 15 bases lay between the germline ends. The CDR3 runs 15 residues. The germline V gene has CDR1 SEHNR and CDR2 FQNEAQ (reference sequence). CDR3: CASSLSGSHYYEQYF. In nucleotides, the CDR3 is TGTGCCAGCAGCTTGTCGGGGTCTCATTACTACGAGCAGTACTTC.

The CDR3 sequence is CASSQGGSPSAYEQYF. In DNA form, the CDR3 reads TGCGCCAGCAGCCAAGGCGGCTCCCCGTCCGCTTACGAGCAGTACTTC. V gene TRBV4-1 combines with J gene TRBJ2-7; D call uncertain. The CDR3 has 16 residues. CDR1 MGHRA and CDR2 YSYEKL come from the germline V gene. Trimming left V 1 base short and J 4 bases short, with 17 bases between.

This clone appeared once. V is TRBV2 and J is TRBJ1-5, with a weak D call TRBD1 (6 bases). V was shortened by 5 bases and J by 11 bases, with 13 bases between the two germline ends. The length of the CDR3 is 12 residues. CDR1 is SNHLY and CDR2 is FYNNEI in the germline V gene. CDR3 sequence: CASSTRQEAQHF. The CDR3 nucleotides read TGTGCCAGCAGTACCCGACAGGAGGCCCAGCATTTT.

The genes are TRBV13 and TRBJ2-7, with D possibly being TRBD1 (5 bases). CDR1 is PRHDT and CDR2 is FYEKMQ in the germline V gene (reference sequence). This CDR3 has 14 residues. V was clipped by 2 bases and J by 5 bases, with 13 bases between them. CDR3 bases: TGTGCCAGCAGCTTATTTGTCAGGGTGGACGAGCAGTACTTC. This translates into CASSLFVRVDEQYF.

CDR3 protein: CASITMGSGETQYF. The DNA of the CDR3 is TGTGCCAGCATTACGATGGGGAGCGGCGAGACCCAGTACTTC. This chain connects TRBV5-6 to TRBJ2-5; TRBD2 might be the D (5 bases). Trimming stripped 6 bases from V and 5 bases from J, with 17 bases between. This CDR3 region has 14 residues. Germline V gives CDR1 SGHDT, CDR2 YYEEEE.

As regards this clone: The identical CDR3 is also encoded by other nucleotide sequences in the sample. The V call is TRBV27, the J call TRBJ1-2; TRBD1 might be the D (6 bases). Germline CDR1 is MNHEY and CDR2 is SMNVEV (reference sequence). The CDR3 is made up of 13 amino acids. Trimming took 6 bases from V and 4 from J, leaving 12 bases between them. The CDR3 is CASSLGQSYGYTF. The CDR3 DNA reads TGTGCCAGCAGCCTTGGACAGAGCTATGGCTACACCTTC.

A few counts support this clone. The chain recombines TRBV7-8 with TRBJ1-1; 7 nucleotides line up with TRBD1. Germline trimming cut 6 bases from V and 4 bases from J; bases unmatched to any gene: 8. This CDR3 region has 14 residues. CDR1 and CDR2 (germline): SGHVS, FQNEAQ. The CDR3 region is CASRQQGFATEAFF. For the CDR3, the DNA is TGTGCCAGCAGGCAACAGGGGTTCGCCACTGAAGCTTTCTTT.

The V call is TRBV7-9, the J call TRBJ2-7; D might be TRBD2 (5 bases). Deletions cut 0 bases from V and 3 bases from J, with 18 bases between. The CDR3 is 17 amino acids. Per the germline V gene, CDR1 is SEHNR and CDR2 is FQNEAQ (reference sequence). CDR3 sequence (DNA): TGTGCCAGCAGCTTAGCCACTGGCGGGCCAGGCGGCTACGAGCAGTACTTC. Its translation: CASSLATGGPGGYEQYF.

The chain links TRBV28 to TRBJ2-7, with TRBD2 as a possible D gene (6 bases). The CDR3 runs 13 residues. The germline V gene encodes CDR1 MDHEN and CDR2 SYDVKM. V was pared by 7 bases and J by 2 bases, with 12 bases between. The CDR3 DNA follows: TGTGCCAGCATAGATACGGGAGCCTACGAGCAGTACTTC. Protein product: CASIDTGAYEQYF.

The rearrangement links TRBV7-6 to TRBJ2-3, with 11 bases aligning to TRBD2. This CDR3 comprises 15 residues. V shed 5 bases and J 6 bases; nucleotides not matched to a gene: 7. Germline CDR1 reads SGHVS; CDR2 reads FNYEAQ. Written as DNA, the CDR3 is TGTGCCAGCAGCCTCATAGCGGGGGGGTACGATACGCAGTATTTT. Its protein is CASSLIAGGYDTQYF.

The chain is built from TRBV5-1 and TRBJ1-4; D remains unclear. Trimming took off 4 bases at V and 8 bases at J, with 9 bases between the two ends. The CDR3 has 12 residues. Per the germline V gene, CDR1 is SGHRS and CDR2 is YFSETQ. The chain's CDR3 is CASSPYGEKLFF. Written as DNA, the CDR3 is TGCGCCAGCAGCCCCTATGGGGAAAAACTGTTTTTT.